Each of the 18 T cell receptor beta chains below was sequenced from the same sample in a study of Tregs in tolerant kidney transplant recipients (dated by TCRdb to 2018 to 2020). Library creation used the immunoSEQ multiplex PCR assay. TCRdb took this table from immuneACCESS and kept in-frame rearrangements with V and J called. Such tables lack part of the clones; where checked against another copy, unresolved V genes explain under half of the gap, and the rest is unexplained. The sample table holds some 70,000 clones, of which about nine tenths were seen once. Roughly 9.7% of the sample belongs to the ten largest clones. What this sample's time point label stands for: blood sample drawn before combined kidney and bone marrow transplant. The sequencing used CD8+ T cells from blood, collected before the transplant. These receptors all stem from a human donor who received a combined kidney and bone marrow transplant.

V and J are TRBV4-2 and TRBJ1-5; TRBD1 is a possible D gene (5 bases). Germline values: CDR1 LGHNA, CDR2 YNFKEQ. V lost 0 bases, J lost 4 bases, and 10 bases lay in between. This CDR3 comprises 15 residues. The DNA for the CDR3 is TGTGCCAGCAGCCAAGAGAGGACAATTAATCAGCCCCAGCATTTT. It specifies CASSQERTINQPQHF.

The chain joins TRBV4-2 to TRBJ1-2; D uncertain. The CDR3 is 12 amino acids. Looked up from germline, CDR1 is LGHNA and CDR2 is YNFKEQ. Trimming cost V 0 bases and J 8 bases, with 7 bases left between them. Written as DNA, the CDR3 is TGTGCCAGCAGCCAAGATCTACGGGGCTACACCTTC. This gives the protein CASSQDLRGYTF.

The rearrangement links TRBV12-5 to TRBJ2-3, with 7 bases aligning to TRBD1. CDR1 is LGHNT and CDR2 is FRNRAP in the germline V gene. V gave up 4 bases and J gave up 0 bases; unmatched junction bases: 4. CDR3 length: 15 amino acids. Here the CDR3 reads CASGSGQSSTDTQYF. DNA for the CDR3: TGTGCTAGTGGTTCGGGACAGAGTAGCACAGATACGCAGTATTTT.

This sequence joins TRBV4-1 and TRBJ2-7, with unresolved D. The germline gives CDR1 MGHRA, CDR2 YSYEKL. Trimming shortened V by 4 bases and J by 3 bases, and 10 bases separated the two germline ends. The CDR3 is 13 amino acids. The CDR3 DNA sequence: TGCGCCAGCAGCCTGCGACTGAACTACGAGCAGTACTTC. Protein product: CASSLRLNYEQYF.

V usage is TRBV13 and J usage is TRBJ2-2; D is ambiguous. Germline V CDR1 and CDR2: PRHDT, FYEKMQ (reference sequence). The CDR3 covers 16 residues. V lost 1 base and J lost 6, with 15 bases in between. CDR3 loop: CASSLVAPSVAGELFF. CDR3 DNA sequence: TGTGCCAGCAGCTTAGTAGCCCCTAGTGTTGCCGGGGAGCTGTTTTTT. Full variable domain (missing parts from reference TRBV13 and TRBJ2-2): AAGVIQSPRHLIKEKRETATLKCYPIPRHDTVYWYQQGPGQDPQFLISFYEKMQSDKGSIPDRFSAQQFSDYHSELNMSSLELGDSALYFCASSLVAPSVAGELFFGEGSRLTVL.

This chain joins TRBV7-3 and TRBJ1-2; D gene unclear. Germline-derived CDR1 and CDR2 are SGHTA and FQGTGA. There are 14 residues in the CDR3. V was pared by 5 bases and J by 2 bases, with 12 bases between. The CDR3 region is CASSAGVGNYGYTF. Here the CDR3 DNA reads TGTGCCAGCAGCGCCGGGGTCGGGAACTATGGCTACACCTTC.

The chain recombines TRBV19 with TRBJ2-7; D unresolved. The CDR3 has 14 amino acids. Per the germline V gene, CDR1 is LNHDA and CDR2 is SQIVND (reference sequence). Trimming took off 4 bases at V and 2 bases at J, with 12 bases between the two ends. CDR3 sequence reads: CASSTPRPAYEQYF. CDR3 nucleotide sequence: TGTGCCAGTAGTACGCCCAGGCCCGCCTACGAGCAGTACTTC.

This chain links TRBV11-1 with TRBJ2-7; 10 bases map to TRBD2. The CDR3 is 17 amino acids. The ends lost 4 bases at V and 4 bases at J; junction bases unmatched: 13. Looked up from germline, CDR1 is SGHAT and CDR2 is FQDESV (reference sequence). CDR3 residues: CASSYLASGSLKYEQYF. The CDR3 bases are TGTGCCAGCAGCTACCTGGCTAGCGGGAGTTTGAAATACGAGCAGTACTTC.

The chain is built from TRBV6-5 and TRBJ2-1; no clear D gene. Germline V CDR1 and CDR2: MNHEY, SVGAGI. V lost 0 bases, J lost 8 bases, and 11 bases lay in between. This CDR3 has 14 residues. CDR3 in amino acids: CASSYSRSRDEQFF. In nucleotides, the CDR3 is TGTGCCAGCAGTTACTCGAGGTCCCGAGATGAGCAGTTCTTC.

The chain employs TRBV9 and TRBJ2-7; D remains unclear. Trimming took 0 bases from V and 2 from J, leaving 6 bases between them. The CDR3 sequence is 13 residues long. Germline V gene sequence: CDR1 SGDLS, CDR2 YYNGEE. The CDR3 DNA reads as TGTGCCAGCAGCGTAGGTATTACCTACGAGCAGTACTTC. This gives the protein CASSVGITYEQYF.

The chain couples TRBV28 to TRBJ2-1, with TRBD2 matching 7 bases. V trimming: 6 bases; J trimming: 0 bases; junction bases outside the gene matches: 5. The CDR3 is made up of 15 amino acids. In germline, CDR1 is MDHEN, CDR2 SYDVKM. CDR3 DNA: TGTGCCAGCAGGCTAGCGGCCAGCTCCTACAATGAGCAGTTCTTC. Its protein is CASRLAASSYNEQFF.

J is TRBJ2-7 and V is TRBV27; 11 bases match TRBD2. V gave up 2 bases and J gave up 2 bases; unmatched junction bases: 8. This CDR3 contains 17 residues. Looked up from germline, CDR1 is MNHEY and CDR2 is SMNVEV (reference sequence). For the CDR3, the DNA is TGTGCCAGCAGTTTAGTTCTAGCGGGAGGTCCAACCTACGAGCAGTACTTC. Translating gives CASSLVLAGGPTYEQYF.

In DNA form, the CDR3 reads TGTGCCAGCAGCGTTGCGCCGAAGGACAGGGATTATGCTGGGGCCAACGTCCTGACTTTC. Translating it yields CASSVAPKDRDYAGANVLTF. The V call is TRBV9, the J call TRBJ2-6, with 8 bases that match TRBD1. Looked up from germline, CDR1 is SGDLS and CDR2 is YYNGEE. V lost 2 bases to trimming and J lost 2 bases; unmatched junction nucleotides: 15. CDR3 size: 20 residues.

The V gene is TRBV11-3, the J gene TRBJ1-1; 10 bases are a match to TRBD1. The V gene end was trimmed by 5 bases and the J gene end by 5 bases; junction bases not matched to a gene: 11. The CDR3 runs to 16 residues. Germline values: CDR1 SGHNT, CDR2 YENEEA. Here the CDR3 reads CASSLRDRGLGTEAFF. In DNA, the CDR3 is TGTGCCAGCAGCCTCCGGGACAGGGGACTTGGGACTGAAGCTTTCTTT.

The chain is built from TRBV29-1 and TRBJ1-2; no clear D. Trimming took off 7 bases at V and 6 bases at J, with 27 bases between the two ends. The CDR3 consists of 16 residues. CDR1 is SQVTM and CDR2 is ANQGSEA in the germline V gene. The CDR3 loop reads CSASSGPYTYGNGYTF. CDR3 DNA sequence: TGCAGCGCCTCGAGCGGACCCTACACGTACGGAAATGGCTACACCTTC.

This chain links TRBV6-5 with TRBJ1-5; TRBD1 aligns across 8 bases. The CDR3 loop spans 13 amino acids. V was pared by 2 bases and J by 6 bases, with 0 bases of the junction left unmatched. Germline loops: CDR1 MNHEY, CDR2 SVGAGI. The CDR3 is CASSYTGGQPQHF. In DNA, the CDR3 is TGTGCCAGCAGTTACACAGGGGGTCAGCCCCAGCATTTT.

The chain links TRBV10-3 to TRBJ2-4, with no clear D. Looked up from germline, CDR1 is ENHRY and CDR2 is SYGVKD. V lost 3 bases and J 8 bases, leaving 14 bases between the germline ends. The CDR3 contains 14 residues. The CDR3 region is CAISEASPRDIQYF. The CDR3 coding sequence is TGTGCCATCAGTGAAGCCTCCCCACGGGACATTCAGTACTTC.

Written as DNA, the CDR3 is TGTGCCAGCAGTCTACAGGGACCCTACGAGCAGTACTTC. Encoded protein: CASSLQGPYEQYF. The rearrangement joins TRBV27 to TRBJ2-7; D possibly corresponds to TRBD1 (6 bases). The length of the CDR3 is 13 residues. V was trimmed by 5 bases and J by 2 bases, leaving 10 bases between them. Germline values: CDR1 MNHEY, CDR2 SMNVEV (reference sequence).